One T cell receptor beta chain is described in this entry. The germline V gene encodes CDR1 MDHEN and CDR2 SYDVKM. V gave up 3 bases and J gave up 2 bases; unmatched junction bases: 7. This CDR3 is built from 16 residues. The sample originates from a study of blood T cell repertoires in COVID-19. Across the whole study: The United States, Italy and Spain provided the acute and convalescent COVID-19 samples. PBMCs, B-cell-depleted T cells, or T cells were the source of the cDNA or gDNA that made up the material.

Authors' analysis steps: Amplification with reference gene primers provided the estimates of nucleated cell counts. The assay was immunoSEQ multiplex PCR, and TCRdb's table has in-frame clones only and misses some. That table is the source of V, J and clone size, and D and trimming were worked out from the DNA. The sample includes about 260,000 clones, around 84% seen only once; the top ten take 4% to 5%. The source of this sequence is a man aged 55 to 70 with acute or convalescent COVID-19. The rearrangement links TRBV28 to TRBJ1-1; 9 bases are shared with TRBD1. The source material was peripheral blood. This CDR3 reads CASSLWGTGKNTEAFF. As DNA, the CDR3 is TGTGCCAGCAGTTTGTGGGGGACAGGGAAAAACACTGAAGCTTTCTTT.